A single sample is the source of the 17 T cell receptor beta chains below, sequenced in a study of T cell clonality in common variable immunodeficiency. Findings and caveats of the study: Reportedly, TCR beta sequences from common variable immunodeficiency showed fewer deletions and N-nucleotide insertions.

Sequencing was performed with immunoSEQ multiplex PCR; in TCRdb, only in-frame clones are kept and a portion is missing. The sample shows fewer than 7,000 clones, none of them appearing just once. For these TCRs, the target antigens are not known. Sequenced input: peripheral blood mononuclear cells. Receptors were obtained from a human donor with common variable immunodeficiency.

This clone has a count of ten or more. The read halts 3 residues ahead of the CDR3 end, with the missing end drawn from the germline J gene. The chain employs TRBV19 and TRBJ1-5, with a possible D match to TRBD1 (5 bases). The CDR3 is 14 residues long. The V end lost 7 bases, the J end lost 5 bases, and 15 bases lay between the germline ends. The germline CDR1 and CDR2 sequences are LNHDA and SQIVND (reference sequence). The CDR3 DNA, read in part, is TGTGCCAGTAAATGGGGCCAGGGTTATCAGCCC. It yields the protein CASKWGQGYQP. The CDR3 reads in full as CASKWGQGYQPQHF.

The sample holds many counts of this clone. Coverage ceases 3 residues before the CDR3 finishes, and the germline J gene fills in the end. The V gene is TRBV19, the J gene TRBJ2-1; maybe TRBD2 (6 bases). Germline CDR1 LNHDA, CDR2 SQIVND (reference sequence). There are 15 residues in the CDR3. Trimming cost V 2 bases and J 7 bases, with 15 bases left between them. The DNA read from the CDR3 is TGTGCCAGTAGTATAATCCCGGGGGATCGAAATGAG. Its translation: CASSIIPGDRNE. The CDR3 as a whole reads CASSIIPGDRNEQFF.

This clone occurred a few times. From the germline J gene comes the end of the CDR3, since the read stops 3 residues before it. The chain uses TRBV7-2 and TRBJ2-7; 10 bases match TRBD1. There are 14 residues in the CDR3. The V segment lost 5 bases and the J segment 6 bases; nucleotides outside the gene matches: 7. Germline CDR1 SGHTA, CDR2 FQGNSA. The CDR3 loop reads CASSQDRGSVEQYF. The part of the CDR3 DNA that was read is TGTGCCAGCAGCCAGGACAGGGGGTCTGTCGAG.

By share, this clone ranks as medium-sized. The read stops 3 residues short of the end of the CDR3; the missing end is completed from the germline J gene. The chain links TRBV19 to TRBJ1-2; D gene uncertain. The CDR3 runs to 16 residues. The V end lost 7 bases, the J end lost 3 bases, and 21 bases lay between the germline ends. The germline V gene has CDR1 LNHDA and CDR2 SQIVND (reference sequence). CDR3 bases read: TGTGCCAGTACTTCCTTACCACCTGGCGGTGACTATGGC. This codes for CASTSLPPGGDYG. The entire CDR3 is CASTSLPPGGDYGYTF.

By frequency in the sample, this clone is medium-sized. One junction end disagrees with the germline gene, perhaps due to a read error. The CDR3 loop reads CASSQDRGGAGELFF. Partial CDR3 DNA: TGCGCCAGCAGCCAAGATAGGGGAGGGGCCGGGGAG. This chain links TRBV4-2 with TRBJ2-2; 7 bases align to TRBD2. The read ends 3 residues before the CDR3 terminus; that terminus is restored from the germline J gene. This CDR3 has 15 residues. The germline CDR1 and CDR2 sequences are LGHNA and YNFKEQ.

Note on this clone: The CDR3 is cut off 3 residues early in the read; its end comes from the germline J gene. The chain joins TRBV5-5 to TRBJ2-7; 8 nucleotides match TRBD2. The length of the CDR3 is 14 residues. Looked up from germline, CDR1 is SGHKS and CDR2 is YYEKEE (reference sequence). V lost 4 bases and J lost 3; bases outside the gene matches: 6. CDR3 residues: CASSKTSGFYEQYF. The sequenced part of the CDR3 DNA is TGTGCCAGCAGCAAAACTAGCGGTTTCTACGAG.

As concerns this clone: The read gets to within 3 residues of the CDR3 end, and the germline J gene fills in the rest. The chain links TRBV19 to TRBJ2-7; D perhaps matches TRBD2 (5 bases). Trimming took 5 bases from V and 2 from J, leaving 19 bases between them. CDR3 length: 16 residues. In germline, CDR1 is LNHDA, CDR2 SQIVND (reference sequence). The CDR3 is CASSPERGTNPYEQYF. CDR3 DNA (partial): TGTGCCAGTAGTCCGGAACGGGGAACGAACCCCTACGAG.

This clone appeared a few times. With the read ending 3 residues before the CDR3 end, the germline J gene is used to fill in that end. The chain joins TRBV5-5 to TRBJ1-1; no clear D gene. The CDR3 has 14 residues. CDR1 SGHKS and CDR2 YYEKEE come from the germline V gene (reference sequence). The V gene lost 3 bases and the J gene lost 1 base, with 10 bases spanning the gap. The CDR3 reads CASSSLIGNTEAFF. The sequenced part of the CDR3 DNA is TGTGCCAGCAGCTCGCTAATTGGGAACACTGAA. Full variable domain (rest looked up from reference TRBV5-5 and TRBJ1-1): DAGVTQSPTHLIKTRGQQVTLRCSPISGHKSVSWYQQVLGQGPQFIFQYYEKEERGRGNFPDRFSARQFPNYSSELNVNALLLGDSALYLCASSSLIGNTEAFFGQGTRLTVV.

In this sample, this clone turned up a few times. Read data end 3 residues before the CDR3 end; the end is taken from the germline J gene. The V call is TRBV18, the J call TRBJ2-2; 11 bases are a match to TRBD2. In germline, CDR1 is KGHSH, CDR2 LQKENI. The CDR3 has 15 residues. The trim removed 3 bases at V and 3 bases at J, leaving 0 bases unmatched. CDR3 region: CASSPGLADTGELFF. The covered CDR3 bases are TGTGCCAGCTCACCGGGACTAGCGGACACCGGGGAG.

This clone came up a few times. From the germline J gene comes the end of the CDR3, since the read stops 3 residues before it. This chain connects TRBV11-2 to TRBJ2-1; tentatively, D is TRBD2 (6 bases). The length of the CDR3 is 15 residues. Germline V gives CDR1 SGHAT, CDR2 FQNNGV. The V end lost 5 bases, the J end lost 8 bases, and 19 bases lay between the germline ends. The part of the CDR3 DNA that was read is TGTGCCAGCAGCCCCCCATCGGACTACGTCTATGAG. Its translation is CASSPPSDYVYE. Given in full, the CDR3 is CASSPPSDYVYEQFF.

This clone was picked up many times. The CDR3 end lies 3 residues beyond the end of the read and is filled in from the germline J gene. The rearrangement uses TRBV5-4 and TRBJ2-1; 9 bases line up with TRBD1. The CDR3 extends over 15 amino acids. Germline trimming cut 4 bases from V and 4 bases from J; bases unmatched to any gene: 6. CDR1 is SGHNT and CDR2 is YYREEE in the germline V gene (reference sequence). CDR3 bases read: TGTGCCAGCAGCAATGGGGACAGGGATTACAATGAG. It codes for CASSNGDRDYNE. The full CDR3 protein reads CASSNGDRDYNEQFF. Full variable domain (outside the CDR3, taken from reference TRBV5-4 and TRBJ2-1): ETGVTQSPTHLIKTRGQQVTLRCSSQSGHNTVSWYQQALGQGPQFIFQYYREEENGRGNFPPRFSGLQFPNYSSELNVNALELDDSALYLCASSNGDRDYNEQFFGPGTRLTVL.

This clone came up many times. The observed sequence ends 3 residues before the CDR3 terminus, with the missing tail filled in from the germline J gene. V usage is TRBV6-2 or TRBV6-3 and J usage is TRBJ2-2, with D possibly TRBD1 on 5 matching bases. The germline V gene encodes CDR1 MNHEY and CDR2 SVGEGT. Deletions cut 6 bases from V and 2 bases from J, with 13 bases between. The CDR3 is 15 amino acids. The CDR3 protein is CASRQGRGNTGELFF. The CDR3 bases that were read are TGTGCCAGCAGGCAGGGTAGGGGAAACACCGGGGAG.

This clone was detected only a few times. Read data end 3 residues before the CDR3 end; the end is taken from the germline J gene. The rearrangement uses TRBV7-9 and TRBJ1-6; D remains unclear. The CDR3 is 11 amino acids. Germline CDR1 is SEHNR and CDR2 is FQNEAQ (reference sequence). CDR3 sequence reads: CASSSGETLHF. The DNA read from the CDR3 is TGTGCCAGCAGCTCCGGGGAGACC.

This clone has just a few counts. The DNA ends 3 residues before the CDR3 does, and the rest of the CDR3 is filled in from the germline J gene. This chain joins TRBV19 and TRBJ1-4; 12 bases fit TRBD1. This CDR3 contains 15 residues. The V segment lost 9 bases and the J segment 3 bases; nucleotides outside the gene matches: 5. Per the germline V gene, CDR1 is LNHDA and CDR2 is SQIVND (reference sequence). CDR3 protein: CASRDRGQPNEKLFF. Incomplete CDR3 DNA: TGTGCCAGCCGGGACAGGGGGCAGCCTAATGAAAAA.

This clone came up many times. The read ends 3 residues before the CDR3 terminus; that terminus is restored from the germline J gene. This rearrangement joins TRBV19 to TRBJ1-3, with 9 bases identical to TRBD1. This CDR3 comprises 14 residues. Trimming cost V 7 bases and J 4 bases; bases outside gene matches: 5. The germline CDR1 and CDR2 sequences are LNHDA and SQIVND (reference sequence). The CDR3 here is CASTDRGRGNTIYF. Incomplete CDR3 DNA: TGTGCCAGTACCGACAGGGGGAGAGGAAACACC.

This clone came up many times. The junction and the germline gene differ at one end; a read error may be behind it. CDR3 in amino acids: CASSQAVQGLRTIWTQYF. The CDR3 DNA, read in part, is TGCGCCAGCAGCCAAGCCGTTCAAGGGCTACGAACGATTTGGACC. The chain joins TRBV4-2 to TRBJ2-5; D gene uncertain. The read gets to within 3 residues of the CDR3 end, and the germline J gene fills in the rest. Germline CDR1 is LGHNA and CDR2 is YNFKEQ. This CDR3 has 18 amino acids.

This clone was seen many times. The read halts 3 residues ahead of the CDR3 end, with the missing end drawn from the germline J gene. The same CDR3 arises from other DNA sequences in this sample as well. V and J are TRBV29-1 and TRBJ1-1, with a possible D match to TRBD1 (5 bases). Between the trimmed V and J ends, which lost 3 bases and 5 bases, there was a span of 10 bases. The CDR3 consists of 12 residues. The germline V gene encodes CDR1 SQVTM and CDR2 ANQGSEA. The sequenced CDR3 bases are TGCAGCGTTGATAGGGGCCCTACTGAA. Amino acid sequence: CSVDRGPTE. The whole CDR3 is CSVDRGPTEAFF. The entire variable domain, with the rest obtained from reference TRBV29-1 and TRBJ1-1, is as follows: SAVISQKPSRDICQRGTSLTIQCQVDSQVTMMFWYRQQPGQSLTLIATANQGSEATYESGFVIDKFPISRPNLTFSTLTVSNMSPEDSSIYLCSVDRGPTEAFFGQGTRLTVV.